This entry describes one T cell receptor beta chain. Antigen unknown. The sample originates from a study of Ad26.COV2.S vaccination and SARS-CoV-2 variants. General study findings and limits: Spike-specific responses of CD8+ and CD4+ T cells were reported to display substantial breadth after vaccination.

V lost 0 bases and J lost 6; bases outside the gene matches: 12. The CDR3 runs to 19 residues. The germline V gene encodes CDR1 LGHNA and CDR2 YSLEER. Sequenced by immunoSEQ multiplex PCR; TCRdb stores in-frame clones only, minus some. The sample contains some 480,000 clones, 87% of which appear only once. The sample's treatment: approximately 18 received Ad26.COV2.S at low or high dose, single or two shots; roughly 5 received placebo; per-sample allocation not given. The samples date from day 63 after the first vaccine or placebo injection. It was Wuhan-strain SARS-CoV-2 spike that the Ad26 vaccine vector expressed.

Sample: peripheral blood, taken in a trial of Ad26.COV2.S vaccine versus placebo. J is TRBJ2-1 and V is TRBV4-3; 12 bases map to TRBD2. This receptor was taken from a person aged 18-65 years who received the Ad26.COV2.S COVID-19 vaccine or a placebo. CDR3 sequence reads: CASSQEHRTSGVPTNEQFF. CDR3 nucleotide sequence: TGCGCCAGCAGCCAAGAACATAGGACTAGCGGGGTACCGACCAATGAGCAGTTCTTC.